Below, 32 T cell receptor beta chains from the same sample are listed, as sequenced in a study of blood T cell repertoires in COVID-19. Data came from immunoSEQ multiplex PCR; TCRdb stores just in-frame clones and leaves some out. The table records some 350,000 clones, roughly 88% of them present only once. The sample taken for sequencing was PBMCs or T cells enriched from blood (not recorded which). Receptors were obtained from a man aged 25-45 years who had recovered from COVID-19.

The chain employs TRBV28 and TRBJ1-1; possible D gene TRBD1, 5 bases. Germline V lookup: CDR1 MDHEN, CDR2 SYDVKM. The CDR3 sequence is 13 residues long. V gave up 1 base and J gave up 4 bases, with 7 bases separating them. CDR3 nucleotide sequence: TGTGCCAGCAGTTTATCGGGGGGCACTGAAGCTTTCTTT. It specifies CASSLSGGTEAFF.

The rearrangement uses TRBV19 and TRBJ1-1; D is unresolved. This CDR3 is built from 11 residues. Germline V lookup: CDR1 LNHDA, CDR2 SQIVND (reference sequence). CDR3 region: CATLGIAGAFF. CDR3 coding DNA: TGTGCTACACTCGGGATAGCGGGGGCTTTCTTT. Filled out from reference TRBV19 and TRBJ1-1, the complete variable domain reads DGGITQSPKYLFRKEGQNVTLSCEQNLNHDAMYWYRQDPGQGLRLIYYSQIVNDFQKGDIAEGYSVSREKKESFPLTVTSAQKNPTAFYLCATLGIAGAFFGQGTRLTVV.

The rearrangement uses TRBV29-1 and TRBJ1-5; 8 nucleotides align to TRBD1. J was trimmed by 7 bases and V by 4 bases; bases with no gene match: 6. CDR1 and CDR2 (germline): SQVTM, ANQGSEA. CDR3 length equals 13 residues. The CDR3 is CSVAGGAGQPQHF. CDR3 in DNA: TGCAGCGTTGCAGGGGGCGCAGGGCAGCCCCAGCATTTT. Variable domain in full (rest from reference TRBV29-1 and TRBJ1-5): SAVISQKPSRDICQRGTSLTIQCQVDSQVTMMFWYRQQPGQSLTLIATANQGSEATYESGFVIDKFPISRPNLTFSTLTVSNMSPEDSSIYLCSVAGGAGQPQHFGDGTRLSIL.

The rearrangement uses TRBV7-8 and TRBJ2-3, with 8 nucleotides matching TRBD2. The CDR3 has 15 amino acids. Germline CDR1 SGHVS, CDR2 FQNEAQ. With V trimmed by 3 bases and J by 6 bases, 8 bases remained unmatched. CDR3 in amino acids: CASSFFGGVSDTQYF. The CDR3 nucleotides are TGTGCCAGCAGCTTCTTCGGGGGGGTATCTGATACGCAGTATTTT.

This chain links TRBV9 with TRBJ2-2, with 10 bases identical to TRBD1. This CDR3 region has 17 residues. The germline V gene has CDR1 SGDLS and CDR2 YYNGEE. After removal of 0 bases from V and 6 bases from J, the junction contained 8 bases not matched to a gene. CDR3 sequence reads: CASSVDPTGGYSGELFF. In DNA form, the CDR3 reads TGTGCCAGCAGCGTAGACCCGACAGGGGGCTATTCCGGGGAGCTGTTTTTT.

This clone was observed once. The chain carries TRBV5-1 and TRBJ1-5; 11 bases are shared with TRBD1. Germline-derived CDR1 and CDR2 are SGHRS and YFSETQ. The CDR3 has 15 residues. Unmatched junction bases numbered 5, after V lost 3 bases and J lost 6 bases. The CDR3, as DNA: TGCGCCAGCAGCTCGGGACAGGGGGGCAGTCAGCCCCAGCATTTT. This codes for CASSSGQGGSQPQHF.

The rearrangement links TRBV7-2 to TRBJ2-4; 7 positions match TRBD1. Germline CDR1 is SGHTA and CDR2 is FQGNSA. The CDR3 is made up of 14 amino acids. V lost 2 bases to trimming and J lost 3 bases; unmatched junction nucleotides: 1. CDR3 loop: CASSLYRGKNIQYF. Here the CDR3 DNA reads TGTGCCAGCAGCTTATACAGGGGCAAAAACATTCAGTACTTC.

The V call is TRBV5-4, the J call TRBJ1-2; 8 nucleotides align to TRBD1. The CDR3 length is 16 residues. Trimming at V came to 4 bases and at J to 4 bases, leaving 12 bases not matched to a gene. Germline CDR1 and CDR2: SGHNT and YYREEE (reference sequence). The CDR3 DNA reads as TGTGCCAGCAGCCTACAGGGGGGGGTTACCTCCTATGGCTACACCTTC. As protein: CASSLQGGVTSYGYTF.

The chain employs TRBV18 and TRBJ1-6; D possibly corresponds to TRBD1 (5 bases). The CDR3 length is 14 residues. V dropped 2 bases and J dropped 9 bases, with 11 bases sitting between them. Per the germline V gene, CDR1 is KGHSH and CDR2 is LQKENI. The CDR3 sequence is CASSPDSLGSPLHF. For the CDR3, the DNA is TGTGCCAGCTCACCAGACAGCCTAGGTTCACCCCTCCACTTT. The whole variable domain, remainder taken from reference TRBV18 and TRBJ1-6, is NAGVMQNPRHLVRRRGQEARLRCSPMKGHSHVYWYRQLPEEGLKFMVYLQKENIIDESGMPKERFSAEFPKEGPSILRIQQVVRGDSAAYFCASSPDSLGSPLHFGNGTRLTVT.

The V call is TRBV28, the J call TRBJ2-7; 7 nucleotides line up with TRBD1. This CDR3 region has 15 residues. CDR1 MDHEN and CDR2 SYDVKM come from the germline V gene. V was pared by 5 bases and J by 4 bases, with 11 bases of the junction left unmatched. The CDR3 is CASSAPRQGRYEQYF. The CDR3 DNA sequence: TGTGCCAGCAGTGCACCTAGACAGGGTAGATACGAGCAGTACTTC.

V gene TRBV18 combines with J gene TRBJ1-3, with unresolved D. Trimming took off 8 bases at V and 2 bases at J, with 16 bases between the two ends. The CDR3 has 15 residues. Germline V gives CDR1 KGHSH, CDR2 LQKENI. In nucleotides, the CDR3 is TGTGCCAGCCAAGGACGGCTACTAGCTGGAAACACCATATATTTT. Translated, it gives CASQGRLLAGNTIYF.

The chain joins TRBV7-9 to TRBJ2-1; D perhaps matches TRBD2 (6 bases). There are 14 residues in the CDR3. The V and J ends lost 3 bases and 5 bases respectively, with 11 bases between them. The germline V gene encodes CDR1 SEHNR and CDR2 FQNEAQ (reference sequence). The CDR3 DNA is TGTGCCAGCAGCTTCGGGGGACCCCACAATGAGCAGTTCTTC. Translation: CASSFGGPHNEQFF.

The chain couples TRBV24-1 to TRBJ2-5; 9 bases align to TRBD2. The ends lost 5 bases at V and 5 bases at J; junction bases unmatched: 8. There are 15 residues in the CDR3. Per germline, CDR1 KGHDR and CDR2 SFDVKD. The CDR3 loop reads CATSAGGGAVETQYF. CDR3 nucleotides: TGTGCCACCAGTGCTGGCGGGGGGGCTGTGGAGACCCAGTACTTC.

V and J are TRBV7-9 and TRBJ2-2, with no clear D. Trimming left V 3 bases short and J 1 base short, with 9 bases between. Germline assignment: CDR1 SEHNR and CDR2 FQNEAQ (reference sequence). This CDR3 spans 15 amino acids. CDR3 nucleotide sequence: TGTGCCAGCAGCTTCCCCCCCATGAACACCGGGGAGCTGTTTTTT. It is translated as CASSFPPMNTGELFF.

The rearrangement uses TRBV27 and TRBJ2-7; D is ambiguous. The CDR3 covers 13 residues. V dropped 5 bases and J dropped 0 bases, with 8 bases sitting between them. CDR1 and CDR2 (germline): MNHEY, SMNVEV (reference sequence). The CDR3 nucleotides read TGTGCCAGCAGTGGTTTTAGCTCCTACGAGCAGTACTTC. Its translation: CASSGFSSYEQYF.

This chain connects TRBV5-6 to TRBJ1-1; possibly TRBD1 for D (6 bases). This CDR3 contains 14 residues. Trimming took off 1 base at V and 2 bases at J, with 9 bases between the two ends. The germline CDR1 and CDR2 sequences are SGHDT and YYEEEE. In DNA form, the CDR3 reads TGTGCCAGCAGCTTGCCGACAGGTAACACTGAAGCTTTCTTT. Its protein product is CASSLPTGNTEAFF.

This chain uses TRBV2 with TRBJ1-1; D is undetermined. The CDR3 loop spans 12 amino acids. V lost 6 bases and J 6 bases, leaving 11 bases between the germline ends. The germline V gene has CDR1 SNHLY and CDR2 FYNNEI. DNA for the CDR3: TGTGCCAGCAGGGAACAGATCCCTGAAGCTTTCTTT. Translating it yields CASREQIPEAFF.

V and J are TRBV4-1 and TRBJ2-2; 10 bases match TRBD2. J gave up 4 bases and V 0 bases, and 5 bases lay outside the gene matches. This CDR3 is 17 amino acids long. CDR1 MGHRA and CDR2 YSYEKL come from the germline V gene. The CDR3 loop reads CASSQDPSGGATGELFF. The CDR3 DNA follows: TGCGCCAGCAGCCAAGATCCCAGCGGGGGGGCCACCGGGGAGCTGTTTTTT.

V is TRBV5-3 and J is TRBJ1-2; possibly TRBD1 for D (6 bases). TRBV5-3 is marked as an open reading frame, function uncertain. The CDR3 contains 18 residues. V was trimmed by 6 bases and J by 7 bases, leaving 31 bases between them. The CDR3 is CARTLGGDNASARCGYTF. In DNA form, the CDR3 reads TGTGCCAGAACCCTGGGAGGGGACAACGCGTCAGCTAGGTGTGGCTACACCTTC.

CDR3 DNA: TGTGCCTGGAGTGTAGACACACAAGAGACCCAGTACTTC. Amino acid sequence: CAWSVDTQETQYF. The chain has TRBV30 and TRBJ2-5; no definite D call. Germline lookup yields CDR1 GTSNPN and CDR2 SVGIG (reference sequence). Trimming removed 0 bases from V and 2 bases from J, with 7 bases in between. There are 13 residues in the CDR3.

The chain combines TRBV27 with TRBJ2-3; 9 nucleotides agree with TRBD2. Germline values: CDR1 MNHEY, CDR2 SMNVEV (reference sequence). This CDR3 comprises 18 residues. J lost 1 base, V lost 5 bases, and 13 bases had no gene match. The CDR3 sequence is CASSPTFGERGGTDTQYF. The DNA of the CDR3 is TGTGCCAGCAGTCCCACTTTTGGGGAGCGGGGGGGCACAGATACGCAGTATTTT.

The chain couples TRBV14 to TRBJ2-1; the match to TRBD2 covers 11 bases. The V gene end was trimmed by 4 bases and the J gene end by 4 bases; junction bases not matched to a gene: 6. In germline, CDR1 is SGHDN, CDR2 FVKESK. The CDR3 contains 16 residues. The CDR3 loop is CASSRISSGGYNEQFF. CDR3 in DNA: TGTGCCAGCAGCCGTATTTCTAGCGGGGGGTACAATGAGCAGTTCTTC.

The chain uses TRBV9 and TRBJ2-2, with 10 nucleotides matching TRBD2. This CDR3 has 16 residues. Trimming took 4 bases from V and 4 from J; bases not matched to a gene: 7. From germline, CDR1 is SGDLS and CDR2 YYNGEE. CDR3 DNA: TGTGCCAGCAGCCCAAGCGGGAGGGGTGGCACCGGGGAGCTGTTTTTT. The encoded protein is CASSPSGRGGTGELFF.

In DNA, the CDR3 is TGCAGCGTTGGAACAGGGGTCTACGAGCAGTACTTC. Translation: CSVGTGVYEQYF. The chain links TRBV29-1 to TRBJ2-7; TRBD1 matches 7 bases. Trimming took 4 bases from V and 3 from J; bases not matched to a gene: 3. The germline CDR1 and CDR2 sequences are SQVTM and ANQGSEA. This CDR3 spans 12 amino acids.

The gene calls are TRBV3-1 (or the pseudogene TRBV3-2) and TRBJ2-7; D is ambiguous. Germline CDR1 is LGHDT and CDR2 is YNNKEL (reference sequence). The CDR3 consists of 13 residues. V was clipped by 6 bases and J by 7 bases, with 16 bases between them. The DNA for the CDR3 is TGTGCCAGCAGTCCCGGTCCCCCTTGGGAGCAGTACTTC. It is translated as CASSPGPPWEQYF.

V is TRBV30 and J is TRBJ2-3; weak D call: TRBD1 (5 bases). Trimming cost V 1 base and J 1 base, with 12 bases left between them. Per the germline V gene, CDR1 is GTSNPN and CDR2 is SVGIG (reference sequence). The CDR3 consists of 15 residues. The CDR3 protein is CAWSALDIRTDTQYF. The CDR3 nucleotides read TGTGCCTGGAGTGCCCTGGACATCCGCACAGATACGCAGTATTTT.

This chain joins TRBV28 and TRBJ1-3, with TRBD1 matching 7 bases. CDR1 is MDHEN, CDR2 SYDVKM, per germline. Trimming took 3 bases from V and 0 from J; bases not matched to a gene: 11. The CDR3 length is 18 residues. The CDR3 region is CASSFPRTGIYSGNTIYF. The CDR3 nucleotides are TGTGCCAGCAGTTTCCCGAGGACAGGAATATACTCTGGAAACACCATATATTTT.

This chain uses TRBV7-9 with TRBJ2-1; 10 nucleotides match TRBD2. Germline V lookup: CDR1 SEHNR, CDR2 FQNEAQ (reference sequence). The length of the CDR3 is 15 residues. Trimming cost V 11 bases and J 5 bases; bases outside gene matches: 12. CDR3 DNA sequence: TGTGCCTCTCGGAGCGGGGGGGCTCTCCACAATGAGCAGTTCTTC. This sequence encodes CASRSGGALHNEQFF.

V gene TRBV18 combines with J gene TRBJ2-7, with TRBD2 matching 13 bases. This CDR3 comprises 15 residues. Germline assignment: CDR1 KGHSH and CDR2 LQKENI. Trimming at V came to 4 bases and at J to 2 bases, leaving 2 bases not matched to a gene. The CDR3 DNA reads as TGTGCCAGCTCACTAACTAGCGGGGGGGCCTACGAGCAGTACTTC. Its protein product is CASSLTSGGAYEQYF.

The CDR3 loop is CASSVSSGGNTGELFF. As DNA, the CDR3 is TGTGCCAGCAGCGTCTCCAGCGGGGGGAACACCGGGGAGCTGTTTTTT. The rearrangement joins TRBV9 to TRBJ2-2, with 8 bases matching TRBD2. After removal of 2 bases from V and 1 base from J, the junction contained 4 bases not matched to a gene. Germline loops: CDR1 SGDLS, CDR2 YYNGEE. The CDR3 sequence is 16 residues long. The full variable domain, with the rest looked up from reference TRBV9 and TRBJ2-2, is DSGVTQTPKHLITATGQRVTLRCSPRSGDLSVYWYQQSLDQGLQFLIQYYNGEERAKGNILERFSAQQFPDLHSELNLSSLELGDSALYFCASSVSSGGNTGELFFGEGSRLTVL.

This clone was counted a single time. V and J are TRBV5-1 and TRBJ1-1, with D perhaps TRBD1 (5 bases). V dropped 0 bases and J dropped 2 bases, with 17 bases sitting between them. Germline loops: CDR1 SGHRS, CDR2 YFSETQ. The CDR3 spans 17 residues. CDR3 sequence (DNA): TGCGCCAGCAGCTTGGCTCCTATGCGGGGGTCCAACACTGAAGCTTTCTTT. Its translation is CASSLAPMRGSNTEAFF. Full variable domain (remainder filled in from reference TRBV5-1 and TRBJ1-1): KAGVTQTPRYLIKTRGQQVTLSCSPISGHRSVSWYQQTPGQGLQFLFEYFSETQRNKGNFPGRFSGRQFSNSRSEMNVSTLELGDSALYLCASSLAPMRGSNTEAFFGQGTRLTVV.

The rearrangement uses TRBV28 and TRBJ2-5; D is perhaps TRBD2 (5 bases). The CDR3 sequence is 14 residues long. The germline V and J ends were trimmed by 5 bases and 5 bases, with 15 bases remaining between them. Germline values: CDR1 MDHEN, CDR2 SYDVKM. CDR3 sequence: CASSPPFAGETQYF. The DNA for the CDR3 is TGTGCCAGCAGTCCCCCTTTTGCGGGCGAGACCCAGTACTTC.